The 16 T cell receptor beta chains below come from one sample, sequenced in a study of T cells in Graves' hyperthyroidism and ophthalmopathy. Using RNA transcripts as the source, TCR beta CDR3 regions were amplified. When the TCR CDR3 underwent first-round RT-PCR, the HTBI primer set was used. A single record per CDR3 protein comes from TCRdb applying MiXCR to the multiplex PCR reads. The profile shows fewer than 450,000 distinct CDR3 sequences, roughly 20% of them singletons. The source material was blood. All receptors derive from a man aged 18-30 years with Graves' ophthalmopathy.

This clonotype appeared a few times. The V gene is TRBV11-1, the J gene TRBJ2-5; TRBD2 aligns across 12 bases. The CDR3 sequence is 15 residues long. The germline V gene has CDR1 SGHAT and CDR2 FQDESV (reference sequence). J lost 1 base, V lost 6 bases, and 3 bases had no gene match. The CDR3 loop is CASRTSGGIQETQYF. As DNA, the CDR3 is TGTGCCAGCAGGACTAGCGGGGGAATCCAAGAGACCCAGTACTTC.

The sample holds many counts of this clonotype. The V call is TRBV12-3 or TRBV12-4, the J call TRBJ1-2; a weak D match, TRBD1 (6 bases). This CDR3 is built from 15 residues. V shed 2 bases and J shed 7 bases, with 17 bases lying between them. CDR3 nucleotides: TGTGCCAGCAGTTTACAAAAAGGGGGAGGCCTTGGCTACACCTTC. Protein product: CASSLQKGGGLGYTF.

The genes are TRBV24-1 and TRBJ2-3; 8 positions agree with TRBD2. The CDR3 length is 14 residues. Germline-derived CDR1 and CDR2 are KGHDR and SFDVKD. The V and J ends lost 4 bases and 6 bases, in that order; junction bases with no gene match: 5. DNA of the CDR3: TGTGCCACCAGTGACTCCGGGGGGGCGGATACGCAGTATTTT. Protein product: CATSDSGGADTQYF.

This clonotype came up a few times. Its ends do not fully match the called genes, so a read error is possible. CDR3 region: CASSTNPGQGMNTGELFF. CDR3 DNA sequence: TGTGCCAGTAGTACCAACCCGGGACAGGGTATGAACACCGGAGAGCTGTTTTTT. This chain joins TRBV19 and TRBJ2-2, with 9 bases lining up with TRBD1. Germline V gene data show CDR1 as LNHDA and CDR2 as SQIVND (reference sequence). This CDR3 contains 18 residues.

This clonotype was picked up many times. J is TRBJ2-7 and V is TRBV7-9, with 10 bases identical to TRBD1. The CDR3 sequence is 15 residues long. Losses at the gene ends were 1 base for V and 2 bases for J; bases not matched to a gene: 2. The V gene's germline CDR1 is SEHNR and CDR2 FQNEAQ (reference sequence). Here the CDR3 reads CASSLEGTGAYEQYF. The CDR3 DNA reads as TGTGCCAGCAGCTTAGAGGGGACAGGGGCCTACGAGCAGTACTTC.

This clonotype was picked up many times. The chain couples TRBV11-2 to TRBJ2-1, with D possibly TRBD2 on 6 matching bases. The V gene lost 0 bases and the J gene lost 6 bases, with 9 bases spanning the gap. CDR3 length equals 14 residues. CDR1 is SGHAT, CDR2 FQNNGV, per germline. CDR3 sequence reads: CASSLDTGGNEQFF. DNA for the CDR3: TGTGCCAGCAGCTTAGATACCGGGGGCAATGAGCAGTTCTTC. Using reference TRBV11-2 and TRBJ2-1 for the parts outside the CDR3, the full variable domain is EAGVAQSPRYKIIEKRQSVAFWCNPISGHATLYWYQQILGQGPKLLIQFQNNGVVDDSQLPKDRFSAERLKGVDSTLKIQPAKLEDSAVYLCASSLDTGGNEQFFGPGTRLTVL.

The rearrangement links TRBV11-2 to TRBJ2-7, with 10 bases lining up with TRBD2. The CDR3 totals 17 residues. Germline loops: CDR1 SGHAT, CDR2 FQNNGV. V was pared by 4 bases and J by 2 bases, with 11 bases of the junction left unmatched. The CDR3 DNA sequence: TGTGCCAGCAGCTCAAGCCCTAGCGGGGGAGACACCTACGAGCAGTACTTC. It codes for CASSSSPSGGDTYEQYF.

This clonotype was counted many times. V usage is TRBV18 and J usage is TRBJ2-7, with 7 bases lining up with TRBD1. CDR1 KGHSH and CDR2 LQKENI come from the germline V gene. CDR3 size: 13 residues. V dropped 8 bases and J dropped 3; count of bases not matched to a gene: 7. Here the CDR3 reads CASSTGTDYEQYF. DNA for the CDR3: TGTGCCAGCAGCACCGGGACAGACTACGAGCAGTACTTC.

J is TRBJ1-2 and V is TRBV7-9; D is perhaps TRBD1 (6 bases). This CDR3 is 14 amino acids long. Trimming removed 5 bases from V and 3 bases from J, with 13 bases in between. Germline V gene sequence: CDR1 SEHNR, CDR2 FQNEAQ (reference sequence). The CDR3 nucleotides are TGTGCCAGCAGCCCAGGGGAAACTTACTATGGCTACACCTTC. This encodes CASSPGETYYGYTF. The variable domain in full, with the rest retrieved from reference TRBV7-9 and TRBJ1-2, is DTGVSQNPRHKITKRGQNVTFRCDPISEHNRLYWYRQTLGQGPEFLTYFQNEAQLEKSRLLSDRFSAERPKGSFSTLEIQRTEQGDSAMYLCASSPGETYYGYTFGSGTRLTVV.

The chain is built from TRBV19 and TRBJ2-1; D possibly uses TRBD1 or TRBD2 (5 bases each). V was pared by 7 bases and J by 6 bases, with 16 bases between. The germline CDR1 and CDR2 sequences are LNHDA and SQIVND (reference sequence). The CDR3 sequence is 14 residues long. In nucleotides, the CDR3 is TGTGCCAGTAAGGGGAGTTTTGAGGTCAATGAGCAGTTCTTC. Translated, it gives CASKGSFEVNEQFF. The whole variable domain, filled in from reference TRBV19 and TRBJ2-1, reads DGGITQSPKYLFRKEGQNVTLSCEQNLNHDAMYWYRQDPGQGLRLIYYSQIVNDFQKGDIAEGYSVSREKKESFPLTVTSAQKNPTAFYLCASKGSFEVNEQFFGPGTRLTVL.

This clonotype showed up just a few times. This rearrangement joins TRBV29-1 to TRBJ1-1; the D gene is possibly TRBD1 (5 bases). The CDR3 has 13 amino acids. Germline V gives CDR1 SQVTM, CDR2 ANQGSEA. V lost 3 bases and J 0 bases, leaving 8 bases between the germline ends. The CDR3 is CSVDPQVNTEAFF. The CDR3 DNA reads as TGCAGCGTTGACCCACAGGTGAACACTGAAGCTTTCTTT.

In this sample, this clonotype turned up many times. The chain has TRBV4-1 and TRBJ1-5; a possible D gene is TRBD1 (5 bases). CDR1 and CDR2 (germline): MGHRA, YSYEKL. The CDR3 runs to 16 residues. Trimming left V 0 bases short and J 2 bases short, with 11 bases between. The CDR3 protein is CASSQEGGVGNQPQHF. CDR3 in DNA: TGCGCCAGCAGCCAAGAGGGGGGTGTTGGCAATCAGCCCCAGCATTTT.

This clonotype showed up just a few times. This chain connects TRBV28 to TRBJ1-2; D is perhaps TRBD1 (5 bases). Germline V lookup: CDR1 MDHEN, CDR2 SYDVKM. This CDR3 spans 15 amino acids. V lost 6 bases to trimming and J lost 4 bases, with 18 bases between them. CDR3 sequence: CASSGGALGGYGYTF. For the CDR3, the DNA is TGTGCCAGCAGCGGGGGTGCCCTGGGAGGCTATGGCTACACCTTC.

Many counts were recorded for this clonotype. V gene TRBV18 combines with J gene TRBJ1-5; weak D call: TRBD1 (5 bases). V shed 6 bases and J shed 7 bases, with 13 bases lying between them. CDR1 and CDR2 from the germline V gene are KGHSH and LQKENI. This CDR3 spans 13 amino acids. As DNA, the CDR3 is TGTGCCAGCTCGACTACTGGGGGGCAGCCCCAGCATTTT. Its translation is CASSTTGGQPQHF.

In its sample, this clonotype was seen a few times. This could be a read error, since a much larger clone is one nucleotide away. The CDR3 nucleotides are TGCGCCAGCAACTTGGATCTCGGGTCCAGCTCAGATACGCAGTATTTT. Protein sequence: CASNLDLGSSSDTQYF. The chain uses TRBV5-1 and TRBJ2-3; no firm D call. CDR1 SGHRS and CDR2 YFSETQ come from the germline V gene. This CDR3 is built from 16 residues.

In this sample, this clonotype turned up a few times. The V gene is TRBV5-6, the J gene TRBJ1-3; weak D call: TRBD1 (6 bases). The CDR3 contains 15 residues. Trimming shortened V by 4 bases and J by 3 bases, and 14 bases separated the two germline ends. Germline V gene data show CDR1 as SGHDT and CDR2 as YYEEEE. The CDR3 region is CASSERGAGGNTIYF. The CDR3 DNA follows: TGTGCCAGCAGCGAACGGGGGGCAGGTGGAAACACCATATATTTT.